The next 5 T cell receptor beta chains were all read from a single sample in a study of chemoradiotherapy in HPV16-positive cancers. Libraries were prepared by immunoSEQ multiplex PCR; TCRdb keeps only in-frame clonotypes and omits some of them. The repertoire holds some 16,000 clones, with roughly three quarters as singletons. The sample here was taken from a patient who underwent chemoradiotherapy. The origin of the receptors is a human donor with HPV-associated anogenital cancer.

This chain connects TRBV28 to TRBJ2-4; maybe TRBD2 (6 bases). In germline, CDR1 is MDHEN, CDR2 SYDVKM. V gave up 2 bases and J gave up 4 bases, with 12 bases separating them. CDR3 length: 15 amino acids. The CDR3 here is CASSLSRGGKNIQYF. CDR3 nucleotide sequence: TGTGCCAGCAGTTTAAGTCGTGGGGGGAAAAACATTCAGTACTTC.

CDR3 DNA: TGCGCCAGCAGCTTGGCCTCCCCCGTCTTAGAGCAGTACTTC. It specifies CASSLASPVLEQYF. V gene TRBV5-1 combines with J gene TRBJ2-7; D gene ambiguous. The CDR3 length is 14 residues. The germline V gene encodes CDR1 SGHRS and CDR2 YFSETQ. The V and J ends lost 0 bases and 7 bases respectively, with 14 bases between them.

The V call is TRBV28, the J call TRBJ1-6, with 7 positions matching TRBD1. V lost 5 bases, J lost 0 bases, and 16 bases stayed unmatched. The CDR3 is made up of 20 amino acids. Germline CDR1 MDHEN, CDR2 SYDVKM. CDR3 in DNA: TGTGCCAGCAGTCCCCCCGGGACAGATTTCAGTAGCTCCTATAATTCACCCCTCCACTTT. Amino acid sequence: CASSPPGTDFSSSYNSPLHF.

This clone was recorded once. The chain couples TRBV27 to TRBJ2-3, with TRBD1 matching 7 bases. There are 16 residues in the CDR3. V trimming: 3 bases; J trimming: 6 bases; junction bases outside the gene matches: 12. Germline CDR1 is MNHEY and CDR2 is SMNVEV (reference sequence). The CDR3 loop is CASSFRTGPMEDTQYF. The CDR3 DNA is TGTGCCAGCAGTTTCAGGACAGGACCAATGGAGGATACGCAGTATTTT.

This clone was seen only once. The CDR3 protein is CASSVGAGGLQNIQYF. The CDR3, as DNA: TGTGCCAGCAGCGTAGGGGCGGGGGGGCTCCAAAACATTCAGTACTTC. J is TRBJ2-4 and V is TRBV9; TRBD2 matches 9 bases. V dropped 0 bases and J dropped 5; count of bases not matched to a gene: 6. This CDR3 is built from 16 residues. In germline, CDR1 is SGDLS, CDR2 YYNGEE. The full variable domain, rest sourced from reference TRBV9 and TRBJ2-4, is DSGVTQTPKHLITATGQRVTLRCSPRSGDLSVYWYQQSLDQGLQFLIQYYNGEERAKGNILERFSAQQFPDLHSELNLSSLELGDSALYFCASSVGAGGLQNIQYFGAGTRLSVL.